The source of this T cell receptor beta chain is a study of T cell responses to AZD1222 COVID-19 vaccine. Regarding the study as a whole: Seropositive status at baseline applied to only a handful of AZD1222 recipients. Clonal diversity may have been underestimated, and the donors were mostly white British, with more females than males.

Here immunoSEQ multiplex PCR was the method, and the copy in TCRdb shows in-frame clones only, minus some. This sample has about 78,000 clones; over 80% occur once, and the top ten carry about 3.1%. Comment on this clone: Its antigen is undetermined.

The starting material was peripheral blood, obtained on day 0 of AZD1222 vaccination. The clonotype originates from an adult in good health.

In DNA, the CDR3 is TGTGCCAGTAGTATAAGTACCGGGAACACTGAAGCTTTCTTT. Its protein product is CASSISTGNTEAFF. V usage is TRBV19 and J usage is TRBJ1-1, with D unclear. Germline V lookup: CDR1 LNHDA, CDR2 SQIVND (reference sequence). Trimming took off 2 bases at V and 1 base at J, with 8 bases between the two ends. The CDR3 runs 14 residues.